This T cell receptor (beta chain) appears in the sequencing data of a study of OX40 agonist ivuxolimab in advanced cancers. Study findings and constraints: There were also nonresponders showing low normalized T-cell clonal expansion. Compared with CD4+, CD8+ T cells on average had more expanded clones. In the 0.1-3.0 mg/kg groups, partial responders showed among the lowest expansion.

In germline, CDR1 is SGHDT, CDR2 YYEEEE. The CDR3 is made up of 15 amino acids. Trimming left V 1 base short and J 2 bases short, with 11 bases between. Prior autoimmune disease or systemic immunosuppression barred patients. The method was immunoSEQ multiplex PCR; TCRdb's version includes in-frame clones alone and lacks a portion of them. The sample shows tens of thousands of clones, about 90% of them seen only once. Notes on this clone: Its target is unknown.

This sequence originates from an adult with an advanced solid tumor such as melanoma, head and neck, liver or kidney cancer. V is TRBV5-6 and J is TRBJ2-3; D could derive from TRBD1 or TRBD2 (5 bases each). Sample: CD4+ or CD8+ T cells sorted from blood, taken in a trial of the OX40 agonist ivuxolimab. The CDR3 nucleotides read TGTGCCAGCAGCTTGAGCTTGGGGGTCACAGATACGCAGTATTTT. This encodes CASSLSLGVTDTQYF. The whole variable domain, filled in from reference TRBV5-6 and TRBJ2-3, reads DAGVTQSPTHLIKTRGQQVTLRCSPKSGHDTVSWYQQALGQGPQFIFQYYEEEERQRGNFPDRFSGHQFPNYSSELNVNALLLGDSALYLCASSLSLGVTDTQYFGPGTRLTVL.